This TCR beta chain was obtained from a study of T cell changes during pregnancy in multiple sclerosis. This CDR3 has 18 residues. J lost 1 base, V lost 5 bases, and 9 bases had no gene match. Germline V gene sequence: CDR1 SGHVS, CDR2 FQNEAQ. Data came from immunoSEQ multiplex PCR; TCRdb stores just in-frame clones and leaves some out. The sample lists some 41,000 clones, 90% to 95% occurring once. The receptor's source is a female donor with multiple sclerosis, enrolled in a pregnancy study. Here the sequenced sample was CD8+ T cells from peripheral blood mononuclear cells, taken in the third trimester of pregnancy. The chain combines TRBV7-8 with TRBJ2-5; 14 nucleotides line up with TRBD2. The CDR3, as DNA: TGTGCCAGCAGCCTCATCTCCGGGACTAGCGGGAGCCAAGAGACCCAGTACTTC. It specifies CASSLISGTSGSQETQYF.